A single sample is the source of the 2 T cell receptor beta chains below, sequenced in a study of radiotherapy plus CTLA-4 blockade in lung cancer. TCRdb's table, derived via immunoSEQ multiplex PCR, lists solely in-frame clones and lacks some. The sample lists more than 90,000 clones, about 77% occurring once. The starting material was peripheral blood, obtained from a patient treated with radiotherapy plus ipilimumab. All receptors come from a human donor with non-small cell lung cancer who had a partial response to radiotherapy plus ipilimumab.

This clone was seen only a few times. CDR3 nucleotides: TGTGCCAGCAGTCCCGGGTACGAGCAGTACTTC. This codes for CASSPGYEQYF. The rearrangement joins TRBV28 to TRBJ2-7, with D unresolved. This CDR3 region has 11 residues. The ends were cut back, 5 bases at V and 4 bases at J, with 6 bases in the middle. CDR1 and CDR2 from the germline V gene are MDHEN and SYDVKM.

Only a few counts were recorded for this clone. V usage is TRBV5-4 and J usage is TRBJ2-1, with TRBD2 matching over 11 bases. CDR3 length equals 15 residues. Germline V lookup: CDR1 SGHNT, CDR2 YYREEE (reference sequence). J was trimmed by 7 bases and V by 1 base; bases with no gene match: 4. The CDR3 DNA reads as TGTGCCAGCAGCTTGCTAGCGGGAGGATCGAATGAGCAGTTCTTC. It yields the protein CASSLLAGGSNEQFF.